A selection of T cell receptor beta chains follows, all from one sample in a study of T cell changes during pregnancy in multiple sclerosis. The table came from immunoSEQ multiplex PCR; TCRdb's copy has only in-frame clones and leaves some out. Here the sample spans about 38,000 clones, around 90% being singletons. The specimen was CD4+ T cells from peripheral blood mononuclear cells, collected after pregnancy. The receptors stem from a female donor in good health, enrolled as a control in a pregnancy study. The CDR3 runs from the conserved cysteine through the conserved F or W. The D gene is left open where the match is weak. The size field is filled for only some rows; it gives once, few, many or a size class.

d_gene: NA
j_gene: TRBJ2-5
abundance: NA
v_gene: TRBV6-1
CDR3aa: CASKDYQETQYF
CDR3nt: TGTGCCAGCAAGGACTACCAAGAGACCCAGTACTTC

d_gene: NA
j_gene: TRBJ1-1
abundance: NA
v_gene: TRBV2
CDR3aa: CASRGGTSSLEAFF
CDR3nt: TGTGCCAGCAGGGGGGGGACATCCTCCCTTGAAGCTTTCTTT

d_gene: NA
j_gene: TRBJ2-7
abundance: NA
v_gene: TRBV7-9
CDR3aa: CASSLVWNRASYEQYF
CDR3nt: TGTGCCAGCAGCTTAGTTTGGAACAGGGCTTCCTACGAGCAGTACTTC

d_gene: NA
j_gene: TRBJ2-1
abundance: NA
v_gene: TRBV7-6
CDR3aa: CASSLVANEQFF
CDR3nt: TGTGCCAGCAGCCTTGTAGCCAATGAGCAGTTCTTC

d_gene: TRBD1
j_gene: TRBJ2-7
abundance: once
v_gene: TRBV5-6
CDR3aa: CASSLGEVDRLSYEQYF
CDR3nt: TGTGCCAGCAGCTTGGGGGAAGTGGACAGGTTATCCTACGAGCAGTACTTC

d_gene: NA
j_gene: TRBJ1-2
abundance: once
v_gene: TRBV6-1
CDR3aa: CASSERGSVLDGYTF
CDR3nt: TGTGCCAGCAGTGAAAGGGGGAGTGTTTTGGATGGCTACACCTTC

d_gene: NA
j_gene: TRBJ1-2
abundance: NA
v_gene: TRBV27
CDR3aa: CASSLSTGSYGYTF
CDR3nt: TGTGCCAGCAGTTTGAGCACAGGGTCCTATGGCTACACCTTC

d_gene: TRBD1
j_gene: TRBJ1-2
abundance: NA
v_gene: TRBV11-2
CDR3aa: CASSPRGAHYGYTF
CDR3nt: TGTGCCAGCAGCCCCAGGGGGGCCCACTATGGCTACACCTTC

d_gene: TRBD2
j_gene: TRBJ2-2
abundance: NA
v_gene: TRBV6-5
CDR3aa: CASRELAAGELFF
CDR3nt: TGTGCCAGCAGGGAACTAGCGGCCGGGGAGCTGTTTTTT

d_gene: NA
j_gene: TRBJ1-1
abundance: NA
v_gene: TRBV15
CDR3aa: CATNGRGGNTEAFF
CDR3nt: TGTGCCACCAACGGGAGGGGAGGAAACACTGAAGCTTTCTTT

d_gene: TRBD2
j_gene: TRBJ2-1
abundance: NA
v_gene: TRBV29-1
CDR3aa: CSVESAGAGNEQFF
CDR3nt: TGCAGCGTTGAATCCGCGGGAGCCGGCAATGAGCAGTTCTTC

d_gene: NA
j_gene: TRBJ1-5
abundance: NA
v_gene: TRBV13
CDR3aa: CASSPEDSLNQPQHF
CDR3nt: TGTGCCAGCAGCCCCGAGGACTCACTCAATCAGCCCCAGCATTTT

d_gene: NA
j_gene: TRBJ1-1
abundance: NA
v_gene: TRBV4-3
CDR3aa: CASSQEGRTTEAFF
CDR3nt: TGCGCCAGCAGCCAAGAGGGCAGAACCACTGAAGCTTTCTTT

d_gene: TRBD1
j_gene: TRBJ2-5
abundance: NA
v_gene: TRBV19
CDR3aa: CASSPRDRGETQYF
CDR3nt: TGTGCCAGTAGTCCCCGGGACAGGGGAGAGACCCAGTACTTC

d_gene: NA
j_gene: TRBJ2-3
abundance: NA
v_gene: TRBV6-4
CDR3aa: CASSDVFRGRQYF
CDR3nt: TGTGCCAGCAGTGACGTCTTTCGTGGTAGGCAGTATTTT

d_gene: NA
j_gene: TRBJ2-1
abundance: NA
v_gene: TRBV11-2
CDR3aa: CASSFLLGGTYNEQFF
CDR3nt: TGTGCCAGCAGCTTTCTCCTCGGCGGGACGTACAATGAGCAGTTCTTC

d_gene: TRBD2
j_gene: TRBJ2-1
abundance: NA
v_gene: TRBV5-6
CDR3aa: CASSHPSGRSNEQFF
CDR3nt: TGTGCCAGCAGCCACCCTAGCGGGAGAAGCAATGAGCAGTTCTTC

d_gene: TRBD2
j_gene: TRBJ2-3
abundance: NA
v_gene: TRBV5-8
CDR3aa: CASSPLAGGADTQYF
CDR3nt: TGTGCCAGCAGCCCACTTGCGGGAGGCGCGGATACGCAGTATTTT

d_gene: NA
j_gene: TRBJ1-2
abundance: NA
v_gene: TRBV15
CDR3aa: CATSAGGAMLYGYTF
CDR3nt: TGTGCCACCAGCGCCGGAGGCGCCATGTTGTATGGCTACACCTTC

d_gene: NA
j_gene: TRBJ1-6
abundance: NA
v_gene: TRBV7-8
CDR3aa: CASSPRGQGSYNSPLHF
CDR3nt: TGTGCCAGCAGCCCCCGCGGACAAGGCTCCTATAATTCACCCCTCCACTTT

d_gene: TRBD1
j_gene: TRBJ1-3
abundance: NA
v_gene: TRBV18
CDR3aa: CASSRLEQGSNTIYF
CDR3nt: TGTGCCAGCTCACGCCTAGAACAGGGGAGCAACACCATATATTTT

d_gene: TRBD1
j_gene: TRBJ1-5
abundance: NA
v_gene: TRBV30
CDR3aa: CAWSGTGGNQPQHF
CDR3nt: TGTGCCTGGAGTGGAACAGGGGGCAATCAGCCCCAGCATTTT

d_gene: NA
j_gene: TRBJ1-3
abundance: NA
v_gene: TRBV6-5
CDR3aa: CASRTSGVSGNTIYF
CDR3nt: TGTGCCAGCAGGACTTCAGGGGTCTCCGGAAACACCATATATTTT

d_gene: TRBD1
j_gene: TRBJ1-4
abundance: NA
v_gene: TRBV27
CDR3aa: CASRPRQGTNEKLFF
CDR3nt: TGTGCCAGCAGACCAAGACAGGGTACTAATGAAAAACTGTTTTTT

d_gene: TRBD2
j_gene: TRBJ2-1
abundance: NA
v_gene: TRBV28
CDR3aa: CASSFLAGDNEQFF
CDR3nt: TGTGCCAGCAGTTTTCTAGCGGGTGACAATGAGCAGTTCTTC

d_gene: NA
j_gene: TRBJ2-7
abundance: NA
v_gene: TRBV7-6
CDR3aa: CASSLDLRGNEQYF
CDR3nt: TGTGCCAGCAGCTTAGACCTCAGGGGAAACGAGCAGTACTTC

d_gene: TRBD1
j_gene: TRBJ1-1
abundance: NA
v_gene: TRBV7-9
CDR3aa: CASGRGPTEAFF
CDR3nt: TGTGCCAGCGGCAGGGGGCCCACTGAAGCTTTCTTT

d_gene: TRBD1
j_gene: TRBJ1-4
abundance: NA
v_gene: TRBV6-6
CDR3aa: CASSPSGTGYEKLFF
CDR3nt: TGTGCCAGCAGTCCCTCCGGGACAGGGTATGAAAAACTGTTTTTT

d_gene: TRBD1
j_gene: TRBJ2-7
abundance: NA
v_gene: TRBV29-1
CDR3aa: CSVDPGTGTYEQYF
CDR3nt: TGCAGCGTTGACCCGGGGACAGGGACTTACGAGCAGTACTTC

d_gene: TRBD1
j_gene: TRBJ1-2
abundance: NA
v_gene: TRBV6-5
CDR3aa: CASSYGTGRGGYTF
CDR3nt: TGTGCCAGCAGTTACGGGACAGGGAGGGGCGGCTACACCTTC

d_gene: TRBD1
j_gene: TRBJ2-3
abundance: NA
v_gene: TRBV30
CDR3aa: CAWSHAGQGITDTQYF
CDR3nt: TGTGCCTGGAGCCACGCGGGACAGGGGATCACAGATACGCAGTATTTT

d_gene: NA
j_gene: TRBJ1-6
abundance: few
v_gene: TRBV25-1
CDR3aa: CASRLTGYTLHF
CDR3nt: TGTGCCAGCAGATTGACAGGTTACACCCTCCACTTT

d_gene: TRBD1
j_gene: TRBJ2-1
abundance: NA
v_gene: TRBV10-3
CDR3aa: CATEKGASNEQFF
CDR3nt: TGTGCCACCGAAAAGGGGGCGAGCAATGAGCAGTTCTTC

d_gene: NA
j_gene: TRBJ1-1
abundance: few
v_gene: TRBV9
CDR3aa: CASSENRESGNTEAFF
CDR3nt: TGTGCCAGCAGCGAGAACAGGGAATCAGGGAACACTGAAGCTTTCTTT

d_gene: NA
j_gene: TRBJ1-5
abundance: once
v_gene: TRBV5-8
CDR3aa: CASSLWQAKQPQHF
CDR3nt: TGTGCCAGCAGCTTGTGGCAGGCAAAGCAGCCCCAGCATTTT

d_gene: TRBD1
j_gene: TRBJ1-1
abundance: NA
v_gene: TRBV23-1
CDR3aa: CASRKKGAPPSEAFF
CDR3nt: TGCGCCAGCAGAAAAAAGGGGGCGCCGCCGAGTGAAGCTTTCTTT

d_gene: NA
j_gene: TRBJ1-1
abundance: once
v_gene: TRBV10-3
CDR3aa: CAINPTGNTEAFF
CDR3nt: TGTGCCATCAACCCCACAGGGAACACTGAAGCTTTCTTT

d_gene: TRBD2
j_gene: TRBJ2-3
abundance: NA
v_gene: TRBV4-2
CDR3aa: CASSPSTSGGTDTQYF
CDR3nt: TGTGCCAGCAGCCCCTCGACTAGCGGGGGCACAGATACGCAGTATTTT

d_gene: NA
j_gene: TRBJ2-4
abundance: NA
v_gene: TRBV6-5
CDR3aa: CASGGRAKNIQYF
CDR3nt: TGTGCCAGCGGAGGGAGAGCCAAAAACATTCAGTACTTC

d_gene: TRBD2
j_gene: TRBJ2-5
abundance: NA
v_gene: TRBV12-5
CDR3aa: CASGNAPSSGIGETQYF
CDR3nt: TGTGCTAGTGGTAACGCCCCCTCCAGCGGGATAGGGGAGACCCAGTACTTC

d_gene: NA
j_gene: TRBJ1-2
abundance: NA
v_gene: TRBV6-6
CDR3aa: CASSYSLTGYTF
CDR3nt: TGTGCCAGCAGTTACTCGCTAACTGGCTACACCTTC

d_gene: TRBD2
j_gene: TRBJ2-1
abundance: NA
v_gene: TRBV7-2
CDR3aa: CASSLVLKAGGLNEQFF
CDR3nt: TGTGCCAGCAGCTTAGTTCTCAAAGCGGGGGGCCTAAATGAGCAGTTCTTC

d_gene: TRBD2
j_gene: TRBJ2-5
abundance: NA
v_gene: TRBV18
CDR3aa: CASSPPTSGVETQYF
CDR3nt: TGTGCCAGCTCACCACCGACTAGCGGGGTGGAGACCCAGTACTTC

d_gene: NA
j_gene: TRBJ2-2
abundance: NA
v_gene: TRBV5-5
CDR3aa: CASRGSSRTGELFF
CDR3nt: TGTGCCAGCAGAGGTTCTAGCAGGACCGGGGAGCTGTTTTTT

d_gene: NA
j_gene: TRBJ1-5
abundance: NA
v_gene: TRBV19
CDR3aa: CASRTTVYNQPQHF
CDR3nt: TGTGCCAGTAGGACGACAGTTTACAATCAGCCCCAGCATTTT

d_gene: TRBD2
j_gene: TRBJ2-7
abundance: NA
v_gene: TRBV5-4
CDR3aa: CASSPSGGAYEQYF
CDR3nt: TGTGCCAGCAGCCCTAGCGGGGGAGCCTACGAGCAGTACTTC

d_gene: TRBD1
j_gene: TRBJ2-7
abundance: NA
v_gene: TRBV10-3
CDR3aa: CAISATGTGDLEQYF
CDR3nt: TGTGCCATCAGTGCAACCGGGACAGGGGATCTAGAGCAGTACTTC

d_gene: NA
j_gene: TRBJ1-2
abundance: NA
v_gene: TRBV5-4
CDR3aa: CASSLEPLANYGYTF
CDR3nt: TGTGCCAGCAGCTTGGAGCCCTTAGCTAACTATGGCTACACCTTC

d_gene: NA
j_gene: TRBJ1-5
abundance: once
v_gene: TRBV30
CDR3aa: CAWSGGPDQPQHF
CDR3nt: TGTGCCTGGAGTGGGGGCCCGGATCAGCCCCAGCATTTT

d_gene: NA
j_gene: TRBJ1-5
abundance: NA
v_gene: TRBV5-1
CDR3aa: CASSTGVNQPQHF
CDR3nt: TGCGCCAGCAGTACAGGAGTGAATCAGCCCCAGCATTTT

d_gene: TRBD1
j_gene: TRBJ1-5
abundance: NA
v_gene: TRBV30
CDR3aa: CAWSVPWDRSNQPQHF
CDR3nt: TGTGCCTGGAGTGTACCGTGGGACAGGAGCAATCAGCCCCAGCATTTT

d_gene: TRBD1
j_gene: TRBJ2-4
abundance: once
v_gene: TRBV5-6
CDR3aa: CASSLWGTVAKNIQYF
CDR3nt: TGTGCCAGCAGCTTGTGGGGGACAGTAGCCAAAAACATTCAGTACTTC

d_gene: TRBD1
j_gene: TRBJ1-5
abundance: NA
v_gene: TRBV30
CDR3aa: CACSDRGVQPQHF
CDR3nt: TGTGCCTGCTCTGACAGGGGAGTACAGCCCCAGCATTTT

d_gene: TRBD2
j_gene: TRBJ2-7
abundance: NA
v_gene: TRBV2
CDR3aa: CASSRSGLAGGNLYEQYF
CDR3nt: TGTGCCAGCAGTAGGTCGGGACTAGCGGGAGGTAACCTCTACGAGCAGTACTTC

d_gene: TRBD1
j_gene: TRBJ1-2
abundance: NA
v_gene: TRBV11-2
CDR3aa: CASSLQQGNYGYTF
CDR3nt: TGTGCCAGCAGCTTGCAACAGGGGAACTATGGCTACACCTTC

d_gene: TRBD2
j_gene: TRBJ2-1
abundance: NA
v_gene: TRBV18
CDR3aa: CASSSSIAGGGHEQFF
CDR3nt: TGTGCCAGCTCATCCTCAATAGCGGGAGGGGGGCATGAGCAGTTCTTC

d_gene: TRBD2
j_gene: TRBJ2-5
abundance: NA
v_gene: TRBV18
CDR3aa: CASSPFRTSTQETQYF
CDR3nt: TGTGCCAGCTCACCTTTCAGGACTAGCACTCAAGAGACCCAGTACTTC

d_gene: NA
j_gene: TRBJ2-1
abundance: NA
v_gene: TRBV7-9
CDR3aa: CASSLVAGLAEQFF
CDR3nt: TGTGCCAGCAGCTTAGTTGCAGGGTTAGCTGAGCAGTTCTTC

d_gene: NA
j_gene: TRBJ2-2
abundance: NA
v_gene: TRBV19
CDR3aa: CASRLVNRGNTGELFF
CDR3nt: TGTGCCAGTAGACTTGTTAATCGGGGGAACACCGGGGAGCTGTTTTTT

d_gene: TRBD2
j_gene: TRBJ2-2
abundance: NA
v_gene: TRBV30
CDR3aa: CAWSVRGGFLTGELFF
CDR3nt: TGTGCCTGGAGTGTACGGGGGGGCTTCTTAACCGGGGAGCTGTTTTTT